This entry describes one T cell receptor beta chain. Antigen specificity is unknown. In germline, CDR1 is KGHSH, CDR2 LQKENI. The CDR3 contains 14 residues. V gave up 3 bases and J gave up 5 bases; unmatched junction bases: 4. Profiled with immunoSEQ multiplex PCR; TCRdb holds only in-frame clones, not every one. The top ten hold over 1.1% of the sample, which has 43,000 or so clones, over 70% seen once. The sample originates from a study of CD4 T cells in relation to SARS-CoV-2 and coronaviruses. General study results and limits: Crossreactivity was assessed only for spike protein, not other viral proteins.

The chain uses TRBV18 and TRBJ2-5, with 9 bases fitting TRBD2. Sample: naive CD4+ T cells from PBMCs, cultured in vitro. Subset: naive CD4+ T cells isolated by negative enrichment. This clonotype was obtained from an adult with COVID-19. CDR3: CASSPAGGRETQYF. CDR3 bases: TGTGCCAGCTCACCCGCGGGAGGGCGGGAGACCCAGTACTTC.